This TCR beta chain was captured by sequencing in a study of cytotoxic CD8 clonotypes in ibrutinib-treated CLL. The study, taken as a whole, reports: Treatment saw public clonotypes, which were uncommon, either contract or stay stable.

Worth noting for this clone: Its target is unknown.

Generated by immunoSEQ multiplex PCR, the TCRdb table keeps only in-frame clones and is missing some. The sample shows about 140,000 clones, approximately 80% of them seen only once. The CDR3 runs to 15 residues. V dropped 5 bases and J dropped 6 bases, with 16 bases sitting between them. Germline values: CDR1 SEHNR, CDR2 FQNEAQ (reference sequence). The chain combines TRBV7-9 with TRBJ1-4; D is unclear. The clonotype comes from a human donor with chronic lymphocytic leukemia. The source material was PBMCs, sampled after 36 months of ibrutinib treatment. Here the CDR3 reads CASSAPGPQHEKLFF. For the CDR3, the DNA is TGTGCCAGCAGCGCTCCCGGGCCCCAACATGAAAAACTGTTTTTT.